This T cell receptor (beta chain) is drawn from a study of blood T cell repertoires in COVID-19. Study-wide background: Samples taken during acute and convalescent COVID-19 were collected in the United States, Italy and Spain. PBMCs, B-cell-depleted T cells, or T cells were the source of the cDNA or gDNA that made up the material.

In the original processing: It was from reference gene primer amplification that nucleated cell counts were estimated. This table comes from immunoSEQ multiplex PCR, and its TCRdb copy is limited to in-frame clones, with some not included. V, J and clone size were drawn from that table, and D and trimming were deduced from the DNA. Of some 180,000 clones in the sample, 88% are singletons; the top ten hold 5% to 6.5%. Germline values: CDR1 KGHSH, CDR2 LQKENI. The CDR3 length is 15 residues. J lost 2 bases, V lost 6 bases, and 8 bases had no gene match. The rearrangement links TRBV18 to TRBJ2-3, with TRBD1 matching over 7 bases. The sample comprised peripheral blood. The clonotype originates from a man aged 35 to 55 with active or convalescent COVID-19. CDR3 region: CASSLDRDLTDTQYF. Written as DNA, the CDR3 is TGTGCCAGCTCTCTTGACAGGGACCTCACAGATACGCAGTATTTT.